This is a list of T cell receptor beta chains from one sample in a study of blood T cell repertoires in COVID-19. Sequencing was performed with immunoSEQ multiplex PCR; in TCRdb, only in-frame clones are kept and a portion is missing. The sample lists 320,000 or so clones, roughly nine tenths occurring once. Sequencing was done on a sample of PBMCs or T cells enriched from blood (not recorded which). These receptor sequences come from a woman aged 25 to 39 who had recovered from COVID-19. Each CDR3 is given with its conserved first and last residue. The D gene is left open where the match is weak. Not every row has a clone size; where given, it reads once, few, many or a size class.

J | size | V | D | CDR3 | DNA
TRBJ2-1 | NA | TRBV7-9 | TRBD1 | CASSFPGQAYNEQFF | TGTGCCAGCAGCTTCCCGGGACAGGCTTACAATGAGCAGTTCTTC
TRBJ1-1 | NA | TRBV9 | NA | CASSVGGPAGEAFF | TGTGCCAGCAGCGTCGGGGGGCCCGCAGGTGAAGCTTTCTTT
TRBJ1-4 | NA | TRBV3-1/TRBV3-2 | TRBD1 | CASSQLTGLGEKLFF | TGTGCCAGCAGCCAATTGACAGGGCTAGGTGAAAAACTGTTTTTT
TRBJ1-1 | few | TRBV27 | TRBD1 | CASSLWDRGTEAFF | TGTGCCAGCAGTTTATGGGACAGGGGCACTGAAGCTTTCTTT
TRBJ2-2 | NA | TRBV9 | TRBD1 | CASSRPGTGGPNTGELFF | TGTGCCAGCAGCCGACCAGGGACAGGGGGCCCGAACACCGGGGAGCTGTTTTTT
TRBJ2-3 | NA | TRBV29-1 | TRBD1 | CSVAGQGNTDTQYF | TGCAGCGTTGCGGGACAGGGAAACACAGATACGCAGTATTTT
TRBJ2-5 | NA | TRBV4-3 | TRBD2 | CASSQDWFGAGEKTQYF | TGCGCCAGCAGCCAAGATTGGTTCGGAGCGGGGGAAAAGACCCAGTACTTC
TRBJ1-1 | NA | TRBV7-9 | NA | CASSHAAGTEAFF | TGTGCCAGCAGTCACGCAGCGGGCACTGAAGCTTTCTTT
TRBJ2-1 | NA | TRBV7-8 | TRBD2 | CASSLGLATYNEQFF | TGTGCCAGCAGCTTAGGACTAGCGACGTACAATGAGCAGTTCTTC
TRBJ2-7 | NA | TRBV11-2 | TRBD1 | CASSMGWTGTYEQYF | TGTGCCAGCAGCATGGGGTGGACAGGGACCTACGAGCAGTACTTC
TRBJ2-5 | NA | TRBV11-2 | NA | CASGLSETQYF | TGTGCCTCGGGACTCAGTGAGACCCAGTACTTC
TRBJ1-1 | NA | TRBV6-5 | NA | CASSYLRSGGPDEAFF | TGTGCCAGCAGTTACCTTCGTTCCGGGGGGCCGGATGAAGCTTTCTTT
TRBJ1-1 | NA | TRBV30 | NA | CAWSWRAVDTEAFF | TGTGCCTGGAGTTGGAGGGCTGTGGACACTGAAGCTTTCTTT
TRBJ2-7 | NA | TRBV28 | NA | CASRQSGISTDEQYF | TGTGCCAGCAGACAATCAGGGATTTCGACGGACGAGCAGTACTTC
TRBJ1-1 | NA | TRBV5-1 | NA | CASSLVVPSTEAFF | TGCGCCAGCAGCTTGGTTGTTCCGAGCACTGAAGCTTTCTTT
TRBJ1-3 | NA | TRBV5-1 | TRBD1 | CASRPGQGASTSGNTIYF | TGCGCCAGCAGACCGGGACAGGGGGCCTCTACTTCTGGAAACACCATATATTTT